The present entry profiles one TCR beta chain with its context. Its specificity is unknown. With the 5' RACE reads reprocessed, TCRdb shows one record per CDR3 protein and no DNA. Its listing shows a few hundred thousand distinct CDR3 sequences. This sample stems from a study of monozygotic twins with inflammatory bowel disease. The CDR3 spans 15 residues. Germline V gene sequence: CDR1 SQVTM, CDR2 ANQGSEA. General study results and limits: By inverse Simpson index, TCRbeta diversity was lower in IBD patients than in healthy co-twins.

This sequence was found in a human donor with ulcerative colitis or Crohn's disease, or a healthy co-twin of an affected twin (not recorded which). Specimen: blood. The V and J genes are TRBV29-1 and TRBJ1-1; the D call from TCRdb, TRBD1, cannot be confirmed without DNA. CDR3 residues: CSVAPRGGSNTEAFF.